A selection of T cell receptor beta chains follows, all from one sample in a study of cytomegalovirus exposure and HLA in healthy donors. Profiled with immunoSEQ multiplex PCR; TCRdb holds only in-frame clones, not every one. The sample consists of about 240,000 clones, about 86% of them appearing once. The material sequenced was PBMCs. Receptor source: a woman aged 30 to 39 in good health and CMV-seropositive. The CDR3 runs from the conserved cysteine through the conserved F or W. D genes are given only for firm matches. Size is omitted from some rows. Given values are once, few, many or a class for expanded clones.

>14|TRBD1|TRBV27|TRBJ2-7|once
TGTGCCAGCAGTTTAAGGGACAGGGTGCTTGAGCAGTACTTC
CASSLRDRVLEQYF
>13|TRBD1|TRBV27|TRBJ2-7|-
TGTGCCAGCAGTTTCCAGGGGGCGCGGGAGCAGTACTTC
CASSFQGAREQYF
>13|-|TRBV6-5|TRBJ1-1|once
TGTGCCAGCAGGCGAGGCAGGAACACTGAAGCTTTCTTT
CASRRGRNTEAFF
>13|-|TRBV6-1|TRBJ2-7|-
TGTGCCAGCAGTTCCTACGAAACCTACGAGCAGTACTTC
CASSSYETYEQYF
>18|TRBD2|TRBV4-1|TRBJ2-1|-
TGCGCCAGCAGCCAAGATCGCGTAGCGGGAGGAGGGTACAATGAGCAGTTCTTC
CASSQDRVAGGGYNEQFF
>16|TRBD1|TRBV27|TRBJ2-7|-
TGTGCCAGCAGTTTCGGGCTACCTAGACAGGGCGACGAGCAGTACTTC
CASSFGLPRQGDEQYF
>13|-|TRBV29-1|TRBJ1-2|-
TGCAGCGTTGAAGAAGAACAGAACTATGGCTACACCTTC
CSVEEEQNYGYTF
>14|-|TRBV7-3|TRBJ2-4|-
TGTGCCAGCAGCTTATCTAAGAACCCCAACATTCAGTACTTC
CASSLSKNPNIQYF
>15|TRBD2|TRBV6-5|TRBJ2-1|-
TGTGCCAGCAGTTACGCTAGCGGCTCCTACAATGAGCAGTTCTTC
CASSYASGSYNEQFF
>13|-|TRBV6-1|TRBJ2-7|-
TGTGCCAGCAGGCTACCAGGGGCAGACGAGCAGTACTTC
CASRLPGADEQYF
>12|-|TRBV7-9|TRBJ1-1|-
TGTGCCAGCAGAGAACGGGGTCCTGAAGCTTTCTTT
CASRERGPEAFF
>16|-|TRBV18|TRBJ2-1|once
TGTGCCAGCTCACAGTTTGGGCCGGGAGTAGGGAATGAGCAGTTCTTC
CASSQFGPGVGNEQFF
>14|TRBD1|TRBV5-1|TRBJ1-2|-
TGCGCCAGCGCTGACCGGGACAGGGTATATGGCTACACCTTC
CASADRDRVYGYTF
>15|TRBD1|TRBV4-1|TRBJ1-1|-
TGCGCCAGCAGCCAAGCCCAGGGGGTTGACACTGAAGCTTTCTTT
CASSQAQGVDTEAFF
>17|TRBD1|TRBV5-1|TRBJ1-1|once
TGCGCCAGCAGCTTGGCCGTGGGGACAGGGCTGAACACTGAAGCTTTCTTT
CASSLAVGTGLNTEAFF
>15|-|TRBV7-9|TRBJ2-2|-
TGTGCCAGCAGCTTAGGGGACAAAGGGGACAAAGGGCTGTTTTTT
CASSLGDKGDKGLFF
>16|-|TRBV5-1|TRBJ2-7|-
TGCGCCATCTCTGAAAGCCCCGGATTACTATACTACGAGCAGTACTTC
CAISESPGLLYYEQYF
>14|TRBD1|TRBV5-1|TRBJ1-1|-
TGCGCCAGCAGCCTACAGGGGGCCCTCACTGAAGCTTTCTTT
CASSLQGALTEAFF
>14|-|TRBV5-1|TRBJ2-7|-
TGCGCCAGCAGCTTGGCCTACGGGGGATACGAGCAGTACTTC
CASSLAYGGYEQYF
>16|-|TRBV11-2|TRBJ1-1|once
TGTGCCAGCAGCTTAGACGGCCCGGGTTTGAACACTGAAGCTTTCTTT
CASSLDGPGLNTEAFF
>14|TRBD1|TRBV10-2|TRBJ2-7|once
TGCGCCAGCAGACCGGGACAGGGGTTCTACGAGCAGTACTTC
CASRPGQGFYEQYF
>14|TRBD2|TRBV5-1|TRBJ2-7|-
TGCGCCAGCGCCGGGACTAGCGGGATATACGAGCAGTACTTC
CASAGTSGIYEQYF
>19|-|TRBV18|TRBJ1-4|-
TGTGCCAGCTCACCAATGGTGGCAGGGTTATCGGCAACTAATGAAAAACTGTTTTTT
CASSPMVAGLSATNEKLFF
>16|TRBD2|TRBV27|TRBJ2-1|once
TGTGCCAGCAGGACAAGACTAGCTTCCCACCCCGCCGAGCAGTTCTTC
CASRTRLASHPAEQFF